Below are 24 T cell receptor beta chains sequenced from a single sample in a study of regulatory T cells in long-lasting Graves disease. Noted time point: persistent/refractory GD, antithyroid drugs over 5 years with positive TRAb. The authors made the TCR library using RNA they extracted from PBMCs. Arm-PCR of CDR3 regions and iRepertoire HTBI primers were the basis on which TCR beta libraries were built. Via MiXCR, TCRdb re-called the multiplex PCR reads, giving one row per CDR3 protein. The sample has roughly 450,000 distinct CDR3 sequences, roughly a quarter seen once. The specimen comprised peripheral blood mononuclear cells (PBMCs), sampled when the disease was refractory, from a patient treated with antithyroid drugs. The source is a female donor with Graves disease.

This clonotype was observed many times. This chain links TRBV2 with TRBJ1-2; D ambiguous. V was pared by 0 bases and J by 5 bases, with 16 bases between. Germline-derived CDR1 and CDR2 are SNHLY and FYNNEI. CDR3 length: 16 amino acids. In DNA form, the CDR3 reads TGTGCCAGCAGTGAAGCGCCGCAGCCGGGATTATATGGCTACACCTTC. This sequence encodes CASSEAPQPGLYGYTF.

This rearrangement joins TRBV30 to TRBJ2-5; 16 nucleotides align to TRBD2. The DNA matches TRBJ2-1 better at its end, which makes the J call doubtful. The CDR3 loop spans 17 amino acids. Germline CDR1 GTSNPN, CDR2 SVGIG (reference sequence). The CDR3 region has the DNA TGTGCCTGGAGTGTACGGGGGACTAGCGGGAGGGCCCATGAGCAGTTCTTC. Its protein product is CAWSVRGTSGRAHEQFF.

In its sample, this clonotype was seen a few times. The CDR3 protein is CASSIWRDEKLFF. In DNA form, the CDR3 reads TGTGCCAGTAGTATCTGGAGGGACGAAAAACTGTTTTTT. The chain uses TRBV19 and TRBJ1-4; D perhaps matches TRBD1 (5 bases). V was trimmed by 3 bases and J by 8 bases, leaving 10 bases between them. The CDR3 has 13 amino acids. The germline gives CDR1 LNHDA, CDR2 SQIVND (reference sequence).

This clonotype was seen many times. The genes are TRBV7-9 and TRBJ2-5, with TRBD2 matching over 7 bases. Germline assignment: CDR1 SEHNR and CDR2 FQNEAQ (reference sequence). CDR3 length: 19 amino acids. J lost 0 bases, V lost 7 bases, and 20 bases had no gene match. This CDR3 is CASTPMASGLPLYQETQYF. CDR3 nucleotide sequence: TGTGCCAGCACGCCGATGGCTAGCGGTCTCCCCCTGTACCAAGAGACCCAGTACTTC.

The chain recombines TRBV3-1 with TRBJ1-5; D ambiguous. The germline V gene encodes CDR1 LGHDT and CDR2 YNNKEL (reference sequence). V was trimmed by 5 bases and J by 0 bases, leaving 14 bases between them. This CDR3 comprises 16 residues. The CDR3 coding sequence is TGTGCCAGCAGCGTTGGTAGGCCGAATAGCAATCAGCCCCAGCATTTT. Translated, it gives CASSVGRPNSNQPQHF. Full variable domain (remainder filled in from reference TRBV3-1 and TRBJ1-5): DTAVSQTPKYLVTQMGNDKSIKCEQNLGHDTMYWYKQDSKKFLKIMFSYNNKELIINETVPNRFSPKSPDKAHLNLHINSLELGDSAVYFCASSVGRPNSNQPQHFGDGTRLSIL.

The chain recombines TRBV7-6 with TRBJ2-5; TRBD2 is a possible D gene (6 bases). Germline V gives CDR1 SGHVS, CDR2 FNYEAQ. Trimming removed 1 base from V and 4 bases from J, with 10 bases in between. This CDR3 has 14 amino acids. The CDR3 protein is CASSLGLDGETQYF. DNA of the CDR3: TGTGCCAGCAGCTTAGGACTAGACGGAGAGACCCAGTACTTC. Full variable domain (outside the CDR3, taken from reference TRBV7-6 and TRBJ2-5): GAGVSQSPRYKVTKRGQDVALRCDPISGHVSLYWYRQALGQGPEFLTYFNYEAQQDKSGLPNDRFSAERPEGSISTLTIQRTEQRDSAMYRCASSLGLDGETQYFGPGTRLLVL.

The chain is built from TRBV10-3 and TRBJ2-7, with D unresolved. V was clipped by 0 bases and J by 2 bases, with 11 bases between them. Germline V gene data show CDR1 as ENHRY and CDR2 as SYGVKD. This CDR3 spans 15 amino acids. CDR3 nucleotide sequence: TGTGCCATCAGTGAGTCGGGGAACACCCCCTACGAGCAGTACTTC. Its protein product is CAISESGNTPYEQYF.

Worth noting for this clonotype: One junction end does not reproduce the germline sequence, and a read error may be involved. The J gene is TRBJ2-2, the V gene TRBV5-1, with 7 bases that match TRBD1. CDR1 is SGHRS and CDR2 is YFSETQ in the germline V gene. This CDR3 is 15 amino acids long. CDR3 nucleotides: TGCGCCAGCAGTCGGGACAGACAGAACACCGGGGAGCTGTCTTTT. It is translated as CASSRDRQNTGELSF. The variable domain in full, completed from reference TRBV5-1 and TRBJ2-2, reads KAGVTQTPRYLIKTRGQQVTLSCSPISGHRSVSWYQQTPGQGLQFLFEYFSETQRNKGNFPGRFSGRQFSNSRSEMNVSTLELGDSALYLCASSRDRQNTGELSFGEGSRLTVL.

This clonotype has a handful of counts. The genes are TRBV6-1 and TRBJ2-5; D gene uncertain. This CDR3 region has 12 residues. V lost 6 bases and J lost 5, with 10 bases in between. The germline V gene has CDR1 MNHNS and CDR2 SASEGT. The CDR3 region is CASSIGSETQYF. DNA of the CDR3: TGTGCCAGCAGCATTGGGTCGGAGACCCAGTACTTC.

The J gene is TRBJ2-5, the V gene TRBV4-3; a weak D match, TRBD2 (5 bases). V was cut by 0 bases and J by 0 bases, with 8 bases left in between. In germline, CDR1 is LGHNA, CDR2 YSLEER. CDR3 length equals 15 residues. CDR3 sequence (DNA): TGCGCCAGCAGCCAAGATTGGAGGTACCAAGAGACCCAGTACTTC. This gives the protein CASSQDWRYQETQYF.

This clonotype was found many times. The chain has TRBV29-1 and TRBJ1-2, with 8 bases identical to TRBD1. The germline gives CDR1 SQVTM, CDR2 ANQGSEA. Trimming at V came to 6 bases and at J to 4 bases, leaving 7 bases not matched to a gene. This CDR3 comprises 13 residues. CDR3 coding DNA: TGCAGCGTGGTGACCGGGACAGGCTATGGCTACACCTTC. Residues: CSVVTGTGYGYTF.

V usage is TRBV7-2 and J usage is TRBJ2-7; 8 bases agree with TRBD2. Trimming cost V 5 bases and J 3 bases; bases outside gene matches: 9. This CDR3 is built from 15 residues. Germline V CDR1 and CDR2: SGHTA, FQGNSA. This chain's CDR3 is CASSHGLADIYEQYF. The CDR3 nucleotides read TGTGCCAGCAGCCACGGACTAGCAGATATCTACGAGCAGTACTTC.

The CDR3: CAISESLSGANVLTF. The CDR3, as DNA: TGTGCCATCAGTGAGAGCCTATCTGGGGCCAACGTCCTGACTTTC. The J gene is TRBJ2-6, the V gene TRBV10-3; unclear D gene. The CDR3 is made up of 15 amino acids. V dropped 2 bases and J dropped 1 base, with 6 bases sitting between them. The germline CDR1 and CDR2 sequences are ENHRY and SYGVKD.

This clonotype was observed a few times. The chain joins TRBV28 to TRBJ1-1; a possible D gene is TRBD1 (5 bases). The germline V gene has CDR1 MDHEN and CDR2 SYDVKM. Trimming left V 2 bases short and J 6 bases short, with 16 bases between. This CDR3 comprises 15 residues. The CDR3 region is CASSLPQPGIPEAFF. The CDR3 nucleotides read TGTGCCAGCAGTTTACCCCAGCCAGGGATCCCTGAAGCTTTCTTT.

This clonotype was counted between two and nine times. The chain recombines TRBV10-3 with TRBJ2-7, with TRBD2 matching 16 bases. V shed 8 bases, J shed 7 bases, and the junction held 11 bases outside the gene matches. CDR1 and CDR2 (germline): ENHRY, SYGVKD. The CDR3 extends over 16 amino acids. CDR3 sequence (DNA): TGTGCCATCTTGGGGACTAGCGGGAGGGCCCCGGGGGAGCAGTACTTC. Translation gives CAILGTSGRAPGEQYF.

This clonotype was counted a few times. This sequence joins TRBV29-1 and TRBJ2-4; possibly TRBD2 for D (6 bases). The CDR3 is 13 amino acids. Germline V CDR1 and CDR2: SQVTM, ANQGSEA. V was cut by 7 bases and J by 9 bases, with 19 bases left in between. The CDR3 DNA follows: TGCAGCGCCCGTTTCGGAGGGCAGGCCATTCAGTACTTC. It is translated as CSARFGGQAIQYF.

This clonotype came up many times. The V gene is TRBV15, the J gene TRBJ1-1, with 7 bases aligning to TRBD1. There are 13 residues in the CDR3. CDR1 is LNHNV and CDR2 is YYDKDF in the germline V gene (reference sequence). J was trimmed by 13 bases and V by 1 base; bases with no gene match: 9. The CDR3 DNA sequence: TGTGCCACCAGCAGAGCTGGTACAGGGGAGGGTTTCTTT. Amino acid sequence: CATSRAGTGEGFF. The whole variable domain, remainder taken from reference TRBV15 and TRBJ1-1, is DAMVIQNPRYQVTQFGKPVTLSCSQTLNHNVMYWYQQKSSQAPKLLFHYYDKDFNNEADTPDNFQSRRPNTSFCFLDIRSPGLGDTAMYLCATSRAGTGEGFFGQGTRLTVV.

This clonotype was seen more than once but under ten times. This chain links TRBV7-3 with TRBJ2-7, with 12 bases aligning to TRBD2. Germline CDR1 is SGHTA and CDR2 is FQGTGA. The J segment lost 2 bases and the V segment lost 5 bases, leaving 7 bases of the junction unmatched. The CDR3 extends over 16 amino acids. The CDR3 nucleotides read TGTGCCAGCAGCACCCTACGACTAGCGGGGGCCTACGAGCAGTACTTC. It codes for CASSTLRLAGAYEQYF.

Many counts were recorded for this clonotype. The chain couples TRBV2 to TRBJ2-7; TRBD2 matches 9 bases. CDR1 and CDR2 (germline): SNHLY, FYNNEI. The CDR3 contains 12 residues. CDR3 DNA: TGTGCGTGCGGGAGGGAAGGATACGAGCAGTACTTC. This gives the protein CACGREGYEQYF.

This clonotype has only a few counts. This chain links TRBV4-2 with TRBJ1-3; the D is unclear. The germline V gene encodes CDR1 LGHNA and CDR2 YNFKEQ. V lost 0 bases to trimming and J lost 3 bases, with 3 bases between them. The CDR3 has 13 residues. CDR3 in amino acids: CASSQEGGNTIYF. DNA for the CDR3: TGTGCCAGCAGCCAAGAGGGTGGAAACACCATATATTTT.

This clonotype has a handful of counts. The J gene is TRBJ1-2, the V gene TRBV29-1; D ambiguous. This CDR3 region has 9 residues. The germline gives CDR1 SQVTM, CDR2 ANQGSEA. The V end was cut by 5 bases, the J end by 6 bases, with 4 bases between. CDR3 sequence reads: CSVSDGYTF. The CDR3 bases are TGCAGCGTTTCGGATGGCTACACCTTC.

This chain links TRBV27 with TRBJ2-7; 8 nucleotides match TRBD2. V lost 5 bases, J lost 6 bases, and 18 bases stayed unmatched. The CDR3 is 17 amino acids. CDR1 is MNHEY, CDR2 SMNVEV, per germline (reference sequence). The CDR3 region is CASSPGRAGGEVGEQYF. Here the CDR3 DNA reads TGTGCCAGCAGTCCCGGGAGGGCGGGAGGAGAAGTGGGCGAGCAGTACTTC.

The CDR3 bases are TGTGCCAGCAGTCCAGGACCGGGACTACCAACAGATACGCAGTATTTT. It specifies CASSPGPGLPTDTQYF. This chain uses TRBV12-3 or TRBV12-4 with TRBJ2-3; 7 positions agree with TRBD2. This CDR3 region has 16 residues. Losses at the gene ends were 5 bases for V and 3 bases for J; bases not matched to a gene: 11.

This clonotype was seen many times. This chain connects TRBV6-1 to TRBJ2-6; D remains unclear. This CDR3 has 14 residues. V lost 5 bases, J lost 2 bases, and 7 bases lay in between. CDR1 is MNHNS, CDR2 SASEGT, per germline. The CDR3 nucleotides are TGTGCCAGCAGTAGACAAGCTGGGGCCAACGTCCTGACTTTC. This sequence encodes CASSRQAGANVLTF.